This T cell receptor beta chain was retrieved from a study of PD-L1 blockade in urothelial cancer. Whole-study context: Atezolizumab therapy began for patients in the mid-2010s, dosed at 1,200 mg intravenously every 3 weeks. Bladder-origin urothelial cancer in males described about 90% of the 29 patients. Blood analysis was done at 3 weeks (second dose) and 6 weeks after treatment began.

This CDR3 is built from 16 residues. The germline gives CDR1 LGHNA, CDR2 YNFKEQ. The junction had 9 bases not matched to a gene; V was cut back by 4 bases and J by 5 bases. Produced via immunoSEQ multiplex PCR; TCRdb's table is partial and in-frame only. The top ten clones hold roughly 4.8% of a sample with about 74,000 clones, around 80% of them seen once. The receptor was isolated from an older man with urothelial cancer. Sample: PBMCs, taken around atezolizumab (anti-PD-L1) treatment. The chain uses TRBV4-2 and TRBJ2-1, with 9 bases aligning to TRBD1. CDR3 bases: TGTGCCAGCAGCCCGTCCCCGGGACAGGGCGACAATGAGCAGTTCTTC. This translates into CASSPSPGQGDNEQFF.